A selection of T cell receptor beta chains follows, all from one sample in a study of response to subunit inactivated influenza vaccine. TCRdb re-called the RT-PCR reads through MiXCR, storing one row per CDR3 protein. The table lists about 160,000 distinct CDR3 sequences, about a tenth of them singletons. This material consisted of non-naive T cells sorted from PBMCs, taken more than 35 days after vaccination. Every receptor here comes from a man between 45 and 60 years old who received an inactivated influenza vaccine. Both conserved end residues are part of each CDR3. The D gene is left open where the match is weak. Only part of the rows carry a size: once, few, many, or a class if the clone is expanded.

TRBV29-1,TRBJ2-1,many,-,CSVGIYNEQFF,TGCAGCGTGGGGATCTACAATGAGCAGTTCTTC
TRBV4-2,TRBJ2-3,-,-,CASSQSAMTDTQYF,TGTGCCAGCAGCCAAAGCGCGATGACAGATACGCAGTATTTT
TRBV5-5,TRBJ1-1,many,-,CASSLGQGRTEAFF,TGTGCCAGCAGCTTGGGGCAGGGGAGGACTGAAGCTTTCTTT
TRBV7-2,TRBJ2-7,few,TRBD1,CASTDRDRAGYEQYF,TGTGCCAGCACCGATCGGGACAGGGCAGGTTACGAGCAGTACTTC
TRBV9,TRBJ2-6,-,-,CASSVGSGANVLTF,TGTGCCAGCAGCGTCGGCTCTGGGGCCAACGTCCTGACTTTC
TRBV19,TRBJ1-2,-,-,CASWDTANYGYTF,TGTGCCAGTTGGGACACCGCGAACTATGGCTACACCTTC
TRBV5-6,TRBJ2-7,few,-,CASSFPQDYSSYEQYF,TGTGCCAGCAGCTTCCCTCAGGATTACAGCTCCTACGAGCAGTACTTC
TRBV24-1,TRBJ2-6,many,-,CATSDPTRISGANVLTF,TGTGCCACCAGTGATCCGACCCGAATCTCTGGGGCCAACGTCCTGACTTTC
TRBV27,TRBJ2-7,few,-,CASSTRLSSYEQYF,TGTGCCAGCAGTACCCGACTGAGCTCCTACGAGCAGTACTTC
TRBV12-2,TRBJ1-3,-,-,CASRLAALGHLSSGNTIYF,TGTGCAAGTCGCTTAGCTGCCCTAGGACATTTGAGCTCTGGAAACACCATATATTTT